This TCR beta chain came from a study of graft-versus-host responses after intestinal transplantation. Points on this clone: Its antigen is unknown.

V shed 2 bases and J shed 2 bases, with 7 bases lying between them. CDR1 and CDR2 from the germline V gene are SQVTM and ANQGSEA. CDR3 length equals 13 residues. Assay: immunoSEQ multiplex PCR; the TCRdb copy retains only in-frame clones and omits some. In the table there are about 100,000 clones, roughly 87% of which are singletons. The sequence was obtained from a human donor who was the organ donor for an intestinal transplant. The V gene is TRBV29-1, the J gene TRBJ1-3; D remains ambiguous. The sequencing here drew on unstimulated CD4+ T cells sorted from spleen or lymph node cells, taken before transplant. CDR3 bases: TGCAGCGTTGAACTTACAACTGGAAACACCATATATTTT. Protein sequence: CSVELTTGNTIYF.